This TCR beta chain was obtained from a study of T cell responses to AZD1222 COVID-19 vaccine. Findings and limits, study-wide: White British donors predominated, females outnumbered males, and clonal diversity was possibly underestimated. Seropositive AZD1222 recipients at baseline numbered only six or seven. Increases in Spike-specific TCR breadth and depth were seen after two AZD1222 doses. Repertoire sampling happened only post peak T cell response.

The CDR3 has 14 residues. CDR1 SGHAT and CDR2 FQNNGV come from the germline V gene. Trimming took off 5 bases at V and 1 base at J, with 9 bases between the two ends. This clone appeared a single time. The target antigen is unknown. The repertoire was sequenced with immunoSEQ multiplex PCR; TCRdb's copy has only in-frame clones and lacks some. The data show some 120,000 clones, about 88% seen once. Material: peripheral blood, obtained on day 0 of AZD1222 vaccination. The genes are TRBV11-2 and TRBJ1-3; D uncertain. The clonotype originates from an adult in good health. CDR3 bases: TGTGCCAGCAGCCCCCCTCCTTCTGGAAACACCATATATTTT. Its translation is CASSPPPSGNTIYF.